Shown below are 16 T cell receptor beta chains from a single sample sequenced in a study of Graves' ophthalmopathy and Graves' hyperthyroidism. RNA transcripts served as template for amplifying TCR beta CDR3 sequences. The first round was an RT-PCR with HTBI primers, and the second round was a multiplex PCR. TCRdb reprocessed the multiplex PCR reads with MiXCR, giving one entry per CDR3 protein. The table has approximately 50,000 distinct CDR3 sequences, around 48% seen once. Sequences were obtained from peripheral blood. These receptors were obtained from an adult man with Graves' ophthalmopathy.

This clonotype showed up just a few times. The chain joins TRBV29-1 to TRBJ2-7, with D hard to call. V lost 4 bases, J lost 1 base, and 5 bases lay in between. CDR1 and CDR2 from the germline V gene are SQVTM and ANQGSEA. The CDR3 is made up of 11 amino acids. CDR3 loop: CSVVRSYEQYF. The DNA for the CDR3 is TGCAGCGTTGTTAGGTCCTACGAGCAGTACTTC.

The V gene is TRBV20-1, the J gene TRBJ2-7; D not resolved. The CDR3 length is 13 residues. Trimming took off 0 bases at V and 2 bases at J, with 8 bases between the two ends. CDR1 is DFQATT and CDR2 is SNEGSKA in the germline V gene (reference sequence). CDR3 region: CSARDNNAYEQYF. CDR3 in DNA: TGCAGTGCTAGAGATAACAATGCCTACGAGCAGTACTTC.

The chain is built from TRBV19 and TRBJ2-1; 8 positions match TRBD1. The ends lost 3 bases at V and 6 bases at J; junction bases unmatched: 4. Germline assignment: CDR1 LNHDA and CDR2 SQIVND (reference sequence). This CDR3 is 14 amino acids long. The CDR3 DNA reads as TGTGCCAGTAGTATGACAGGGGCTAGCAATGAGCAGTTCTTC. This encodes CASSMTGASNEQFF.

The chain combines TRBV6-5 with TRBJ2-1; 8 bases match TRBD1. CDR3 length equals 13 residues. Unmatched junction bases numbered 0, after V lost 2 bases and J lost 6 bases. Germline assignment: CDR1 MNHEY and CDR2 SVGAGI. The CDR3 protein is CASSYGTGNEQFF. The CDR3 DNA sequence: TGTGCCAGCAGTTACGGGACAGGCAATGAGCAGTTCTTC.

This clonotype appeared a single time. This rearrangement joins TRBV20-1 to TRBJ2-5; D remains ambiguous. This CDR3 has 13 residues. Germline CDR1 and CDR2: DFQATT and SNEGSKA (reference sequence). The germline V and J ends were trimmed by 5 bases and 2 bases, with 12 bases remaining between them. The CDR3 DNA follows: TGCAGTGCTCCGCTAGGTGCTCAAGAGACCCAGTACTTC. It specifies CSAPLGAQETQYF.

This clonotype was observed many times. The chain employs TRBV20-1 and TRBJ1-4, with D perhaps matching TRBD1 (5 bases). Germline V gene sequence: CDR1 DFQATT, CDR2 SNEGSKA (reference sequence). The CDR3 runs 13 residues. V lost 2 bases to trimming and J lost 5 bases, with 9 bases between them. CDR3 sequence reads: CSARSGSNEKLFF. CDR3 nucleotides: TGCAGTGCTAGATCAGGGTCCAATGAAAAACTGTTTTTT.

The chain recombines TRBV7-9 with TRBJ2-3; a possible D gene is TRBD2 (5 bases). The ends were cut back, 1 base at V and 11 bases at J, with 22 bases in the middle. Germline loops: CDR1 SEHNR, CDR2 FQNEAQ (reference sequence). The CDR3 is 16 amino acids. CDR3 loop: CASSLDGGPYYNEQYF. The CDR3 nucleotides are TGTGCCAGCAGCTTAGATGGCGGGCCATACTACAATGAGCAGTATTTT. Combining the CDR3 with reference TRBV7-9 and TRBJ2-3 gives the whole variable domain DTGVSQNPRHKITKRGQNVTFRCDPISEHNRLYWYRQTLGQGPEFLTYFQNEAQLEKSRLLSDRFSAERPKGSFSTLEIQRTEQGDSAMYLCASSLDGGPYYNEQYFGPGTRLTVL.

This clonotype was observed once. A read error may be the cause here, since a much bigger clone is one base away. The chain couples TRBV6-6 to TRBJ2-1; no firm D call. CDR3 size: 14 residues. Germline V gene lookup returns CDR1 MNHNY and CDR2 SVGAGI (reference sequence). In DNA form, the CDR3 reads TGTGCCAGCAGTTTATCGGGTAGAGACAATGGGCAGTTCTTC. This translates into CASSLSGRDNGQFF.

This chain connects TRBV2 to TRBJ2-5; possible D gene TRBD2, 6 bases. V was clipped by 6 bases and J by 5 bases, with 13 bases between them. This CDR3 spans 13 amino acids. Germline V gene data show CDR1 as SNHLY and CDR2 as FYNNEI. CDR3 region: CASSLLGRETQYF. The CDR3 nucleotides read TGTGCCAGCAGCCTCTTAGGGAGGGAGACCCAGTACTTC.

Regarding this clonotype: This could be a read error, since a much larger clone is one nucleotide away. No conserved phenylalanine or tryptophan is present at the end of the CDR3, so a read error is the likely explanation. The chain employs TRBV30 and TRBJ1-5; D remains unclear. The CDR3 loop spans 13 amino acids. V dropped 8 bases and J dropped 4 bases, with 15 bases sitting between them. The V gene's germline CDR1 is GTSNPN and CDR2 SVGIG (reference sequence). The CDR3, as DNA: TGTGCCGCCTCCGATGGCCAGAATCAGCCCCAGCATCTT. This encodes CAASDGQNQPQHL.

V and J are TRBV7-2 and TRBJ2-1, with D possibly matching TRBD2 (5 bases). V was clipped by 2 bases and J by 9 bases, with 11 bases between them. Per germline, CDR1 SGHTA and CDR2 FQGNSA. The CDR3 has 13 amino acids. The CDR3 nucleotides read TGTGCCAGCAGCTTAAGTCCTAGCTTTGAGCAGTTCTTC. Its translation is CASSLSPSFEQFF. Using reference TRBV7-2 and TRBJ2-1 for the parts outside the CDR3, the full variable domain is GAGVSQSPSNKVTEKGKDVELRCDPISGHTALYWYRQSLGQGLEFLIYFQGNSAPDKSGLPSDRFSAERTGGSVSTLTIQRTQQEDSAVYLCASSLSPSFEQFFGPGTRLTVL.

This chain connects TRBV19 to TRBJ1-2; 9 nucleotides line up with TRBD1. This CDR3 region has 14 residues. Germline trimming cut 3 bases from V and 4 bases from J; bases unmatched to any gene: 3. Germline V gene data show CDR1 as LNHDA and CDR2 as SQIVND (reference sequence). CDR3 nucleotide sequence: TGTGCCAGTAGTATGGGACAGGGTGGCTATGGCTACACCTTC. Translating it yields CASSMGQGGYGYTF. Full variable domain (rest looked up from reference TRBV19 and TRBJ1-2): DGGITQSPKYLFRKEGQNVTLSCEQNLNHDAMYWYRQDPGQGLRLIYYSQIVNDFQKGDIAEGYSVSREKKESFPLTVTSAQKNPTAFYLCASSMGQGGYGYTFGSGTRLTVV.

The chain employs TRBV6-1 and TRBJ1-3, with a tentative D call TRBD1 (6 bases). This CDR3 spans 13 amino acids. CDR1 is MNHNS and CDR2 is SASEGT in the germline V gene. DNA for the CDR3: TGTGCTAGTTCAGGGGTTTCTGGAAACACCATATATTTT. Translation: CASSGVSGNTIYF.

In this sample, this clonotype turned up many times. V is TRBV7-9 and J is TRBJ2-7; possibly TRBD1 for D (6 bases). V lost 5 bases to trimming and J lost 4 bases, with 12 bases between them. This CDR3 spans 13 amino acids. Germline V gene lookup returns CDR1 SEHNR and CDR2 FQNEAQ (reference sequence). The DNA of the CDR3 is TGTGCCAGCAGCCCTGTGGACAGTTACGAGCAGTACTTC. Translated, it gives CASSPVDSYEQYF.

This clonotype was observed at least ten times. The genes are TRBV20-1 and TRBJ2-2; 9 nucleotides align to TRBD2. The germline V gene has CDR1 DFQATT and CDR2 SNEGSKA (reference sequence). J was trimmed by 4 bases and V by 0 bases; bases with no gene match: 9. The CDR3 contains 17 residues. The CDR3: CSARDISGSLSTGELFF. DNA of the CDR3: TGCAGTGCTAGAGATATTAGCGGGAGTTTAAGCACCGGGGAGCTGTTTTTT.

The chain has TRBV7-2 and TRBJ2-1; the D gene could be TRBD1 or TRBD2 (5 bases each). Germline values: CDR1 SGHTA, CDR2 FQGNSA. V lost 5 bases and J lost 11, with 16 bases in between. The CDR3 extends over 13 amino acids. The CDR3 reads CASSLSSEGQQFF. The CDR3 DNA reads TGTGCCAGCAGCCTTAGTAGCGAGGGGCAGCAGTTCTTC. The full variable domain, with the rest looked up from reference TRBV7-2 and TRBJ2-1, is GAGVSQSPSNKVTEKGKDVELRCDPISGHTALYWYRQSLGQGLEFLIYFQGNSAPDKSGLPSDRFSAERTGGSVSTLTIQRTQQEDSAVYLCASSLSSEGQQFFGPGTRLTVL.